The 14 T cell receptor beta chains in this list originate from one sample, sequenced in a study of read filtering for tumor transcriptome and immune sequencing. This library used about 360 ng RNA and molecular barcoded adaptors spanning alpha/delta and beta/gamma chains. TCRdb reprocessed the reads via MiXCR and lists one record per CDR3 protein. The sample has around 20,000 distinct CDR3 sequences; around 20% are singletons. Sequenced: a population of CD138-negative cells sorted from bone marrow. The receptors come from a donor at least 40 years old with multiple myeloma.

In its sample, this clonotype is medium-sized (0.01 to 0.1%). The V gene is TRBV6-2 or TRBV6-3, the J gene TRBJ2-2, with no clear D. The CDR3 is made up of 12 amino acids. The germline V and J ends were trimmed by 9 bases and 5 bases, with 10 bases remaining between them. Germline CDR1 reads MNHEY; CDR2 reads SVGEGT. CDR3 residues: CASSLETGELFF. The CDR3, as DNA: TGTGCCAGTTCCCTGGAAACCGGGGAGCTGTTTTTT.

At least ten counts were recorded for this clonotype. The J gene is TRBJ2-3, the V gene TRBV11-3; TRBD2 aligns across 8 bases. Germline V gene lookup returns CDR1 SGHNT and CDR2 YENEEA. This CDR3 has 15 residues. J was trimmed by 4 bases and V by 3 bases; bases with no gene match: 6. DNA for the CDR3: TGTGCCAGCAGCTTTGGTAGCGGGGAAGCAGATACGCAGTATTTT. As protein: CASSFGSGEADTQYF.

About this clonotype: A much larger clone lies a single base off, so this may be a read error. CDR3: CSAARGGSYNEQFF. Written as DNA, the CDR3 is TGCAGTGCTGCGAGGGGGGGCTCCTACAATGAGCAGTTCTTC. J is TRBJ2-1 and V is TRBV20-1, with D perhaps TRBD2 (7 bases). Germline assignment: CDR1 DFQATT and CDR2 SNEGSKA (reference sequence). The CDR3 runs 14 residues. The V end was cut by 5 bases, the J end by 0 bases, with 11 bases between.

In this sample, this clonotype turned up many times. This chain connects TRBV20-1 to TRBJ2-5; 16 bases line up with TRBD2. V shed 5 bases and J 6 bases; nucleotides not matched to a gene: 12. The CDR3 covers 17 residues. Germline-derived CDR1 and CDR2 are DFQATT and SNEGSKA (reference sequence). In nucleotides, the CDR3 is TGCAGTGCTCTTTCCCCGGGACTAGCGGGAGGGCCCCAGACCCAGTACTTC. This sequence encodes CSALSPGLAGGPQTQYF.

As regards this clonotype: No conserved phenylalanine or tryptophan ends this CDR3, so it is likely a read error. J is TRBJ1-5 and V is TRBV29-1, with D perhaps TRBD1 (6 bases). The V and J ends lost 2 bases and 6 bases respectively, with 14 bases between them. The CDR3 sequence is 14 residues long. The germline V gene has CDR1 SQVTM and CDR2 ANQGSEA. CDR3 DNA sequence: TGCAGCGTTGAAAACGGGGGGCATGTTCAGCCCCAGCATTAT. It yields the protein CSVENGGHVQPQHY.

This clonotype qualifies as medium-sized. The gene calls are TRBV29-1 and TRBJ2-3; 9 nucleotides align to TRBD1. The junction had 15 bases not matched to a gene; V was cut back by 4 bases and J by 4 bases. The germline CDR1 and CDR2 sequences are SQVTM and ANQGSEA. This CDR3 is 17 amino acids long. The DNA for the CDR3 is TGCAGCGTTGGATCCAATCCAGGGACAGGGATCTCAGATACGCAGTATTTT. This encodes CSVGSNPGTGISDTQYF.

This chain links TRBV14 with TRBJ2-7; 14 bases match TRBD2. The CDR3 has 17 amino acids. CDR1 SGHDN and CDR2 FVKESK come from the germline V gene. V lost 3 bases, J lost 5 bases, and 9 bases stayed unmatched. Here the CDR3 DNA reads TGTGCCAGCAGCCAGCCTGCGAAGGGACTAGCGGGAGACGAGCAGTACTTC. Encoded protein: CASSQPAKGLAGDEQYF. The whole variable domain, remainder taken from reference TRBV14 and TRBJ2-7, is EAGVTQFPSHSVIEKGQTVTLRCDPISGHDNLYWYRRVMGKEIKFLLHFVKESKQDESGMPNNRFLAERTGGTYSTLKVQPAELEDSGVYFCASSQPAKGLAGDEQYFGPGTRLTVT.

The chain joins TRBV28 to TRBJ2-2; maybe TRBD2 (6 bases). Per germline, CDR1 MDHEN and CDR2 SYDVKM. Trimming took 10 bases from V and 3 from J, leaving 15 bases between them. This CDR3 region has 14 residues. The CDR3 bases are TGTGCCACCCGTCGGGGGTGGGACACCGGGGAGCTGTTTTTT. Its translation: CATRRGWDTGELFF. Combining the CDR3 with reference TRBV28 and TRBJ2-2 gives the whole variable domain DVKVTQSSRYLVKRTGEKVFLECVQDMDHENMFWYRQDPGLGLRLIYFSYDVKMKEKGDIPEGYSVSREKKERFSLILESASTNQTSMYLCATRRGWDTGELFFGEGSRLTVL.

There are many counts of this clonotype. The V call is TRBV18, the J call TRBJ2-3, with 7 nucleotides matching TRBD2. After removal of 1 base from V and 2 bases from J, the junction contained 9 bases not matched to a gene. The CDR3 totals 17 residues. Germline loops: CDR1 KGHSH, CDR2 LQKENI. CDR3 in amino acids: CASSPLLASLNTDTQYF. CDR3 coding DNA: TGTGCCAGCTCACCACTACTAGCGAGCCTTAACACAGATACGCAGTATTTT. The full variable domain, with the rest looked up from reference TRBV18 and TRBJ2-3, is NAGVMQNPRHLVRRRGQEARLRCSPMKGHSHVYWYRQLPEEGLKFMVYLQKENIIDESGMPKERFSAEFPKEGPSILRIQQVVRGDSAAYFCASSPLLASLNTDTQYFGPGTRLTVL.

Of note for this clonotype: Without the conserved terminal phenylalanine or tryptophan, this CDR3 likely stems from a read error. It is unclear where the CDR3 begins or ends on the DNA, so no DNA is shown, and the CDR3 is as TCRdb lists it. CDR3 region: CSAEDGTVLYELYL. The chain links TRBV20-1 to TRBJ2-7; the DNA was not compared with TRBD1, the D call given in the table. Per the germline V gene, CDR1 is DFQATT and CDR2 is SNEGSKA (reference sequence). The CDR3 contains 14 residues when both ends are counted.

This clonotype was counted between two and nine times. The rearrangement joins TRBV20-1 to TRBJ2-3, with 8 bases aligning to TRBD2. Looked up from germline, CDR1 is DFQATT and CDR2 is SNEGSKA (reference sequence). The CDR3 contains 14 residues. Trimming took 6 bases from V and 5 from J; bases not matched to a gene: 10. The CDR3 DNA follows: TGCAGTGCCCTCTTCCCGCTAGCGGGAGATACGCAGTATTTT. Protein: CSALFPLAGDTQYF.

This clonotype has at least ten counts. V gene TRBV7-9 combines with J gene TRBJ2-1; D gene unclear. From germline, CDR1 is SEHNR and CDR2 FQNEAQ (reference sequence). Trimming cost V 5 bases and J 8 bases, with 7 bases left between them. This CDR3 has 11 amino acids. This CDR3 is CASSTEDEQFF. The CDR3 DNA sequence: TGTGCCAGCAGCACAGAGGATGAGCAGTTCTTC.

This clonotype was counted at least ten times. The rearrangement uses TRBV28 and TRBJ1-2; 8 nucleotides agree with TRBD1. After removal of 9 bases from V and 6 bases from J, the junction contained 9 bases not matched to a gene. From germline, CDR1 is MDHEN and CDR2 SYDVKM. The CDR3 has 13 amino acids. The CDR3 sequence is CASNRDRRDGYTF. CDR3 DNA sequence: TGTGCCAGTAACCGGGACAGGCGAGATGGCTACACCTTC.

This clonotype was observed at least ten times. This chain connects TRBV28 to TRBJ2-6; D is ambiguous. The germline V and J ends were trimmed by 2 bases and 0 bases, with 14 bases remaining between them. The CDR3 is made up of 18 amino acids. Germline lookup yields CDR1 MDHEN and CDR2 SYDVKM. This CDR3 reads CASSLVSGSVSGANVLTF. CDR3 nucleotides: TGTGCCAGCAGTTTAGTCTCAGGTTCTGTCTCTGGGGCCAACGTCCTGACTTTC.